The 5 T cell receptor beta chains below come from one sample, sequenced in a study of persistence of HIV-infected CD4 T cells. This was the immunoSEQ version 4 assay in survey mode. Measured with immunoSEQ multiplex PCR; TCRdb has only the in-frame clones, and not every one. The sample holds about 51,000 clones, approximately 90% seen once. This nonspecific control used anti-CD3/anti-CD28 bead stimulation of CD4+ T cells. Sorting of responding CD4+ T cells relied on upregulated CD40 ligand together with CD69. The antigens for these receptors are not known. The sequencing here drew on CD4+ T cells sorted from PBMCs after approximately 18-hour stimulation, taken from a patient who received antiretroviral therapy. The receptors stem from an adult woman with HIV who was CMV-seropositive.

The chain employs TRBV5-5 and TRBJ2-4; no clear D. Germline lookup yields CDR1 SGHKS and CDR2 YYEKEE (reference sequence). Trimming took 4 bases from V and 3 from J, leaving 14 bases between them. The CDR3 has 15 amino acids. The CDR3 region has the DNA TGTGCCAGCAGCCTTATTGCTGGTTTCAAAAACATTCAGTACTTC. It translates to CASSLIAGFKNIQYF. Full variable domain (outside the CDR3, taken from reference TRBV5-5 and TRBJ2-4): DAGVTQSPTHLIKTRGQQVTLRCSPISGHKSVSWYQQVLGQGPQFIFQYYEKEERGRGNFPDRFSARQFPNYSSELNVNALLLGDSALYLCASSLIAGFKNIQYFGAGTRLSVL.

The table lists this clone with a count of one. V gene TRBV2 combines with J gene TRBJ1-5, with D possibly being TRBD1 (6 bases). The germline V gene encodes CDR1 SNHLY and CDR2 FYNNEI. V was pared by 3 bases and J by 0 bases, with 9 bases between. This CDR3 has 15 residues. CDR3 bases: TGTGCCAGCAGTGAGGGACACCCTAGCAATCAGCCCCAGCATTTT. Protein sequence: CASSEGHPSNQPQHF.

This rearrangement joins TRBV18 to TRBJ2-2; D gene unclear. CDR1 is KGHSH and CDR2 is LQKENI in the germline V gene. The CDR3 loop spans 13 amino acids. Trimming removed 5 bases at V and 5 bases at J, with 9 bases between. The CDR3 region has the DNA TGTGCCAGCTCATCCGCCCTAACCGGGGAGCTGTTTTTT. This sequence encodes CASSSALTGELFF.

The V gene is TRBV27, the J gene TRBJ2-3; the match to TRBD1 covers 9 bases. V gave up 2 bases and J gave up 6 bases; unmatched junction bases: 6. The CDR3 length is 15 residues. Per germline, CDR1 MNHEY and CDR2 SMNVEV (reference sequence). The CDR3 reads CASSLTGQGFDTQYF. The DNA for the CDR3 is TGTGCCAGCAGTTTAACGGGACAGGGTTTCGATACGCAGTATTTT.

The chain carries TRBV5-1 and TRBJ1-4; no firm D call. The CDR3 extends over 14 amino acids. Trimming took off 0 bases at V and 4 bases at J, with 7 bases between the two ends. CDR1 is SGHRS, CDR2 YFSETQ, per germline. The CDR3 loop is CASSLALINEKLFF. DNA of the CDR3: TGCGCCAGCAGCTTGGCACTGATTAATGAAAAACTGTTTTTT.